The present T cell receptor beta chain was sequenced within a study of T cell responses to AZD1222 COVID-19 vaccine. Regarding the study as a whole: The donors showed a predominance of white British ancestry and of females, with possible underestimation of clonal diversity.

Comments on this clone: Antigen specificity is unknown.

The method was immunoSEQ multiplex PCR; TCRdb's version includes in-frame clones alone and lacks a portion of them. The sample gives 100,000 to 150,000 clones, approximately 91% of which show up once; about 6% is in the top ten. Germline V gene data show CDR1 as SNHLY and CDR2 as FYNNEI. The V end lost 1 base, the J end lost 10 bases, and 4 bases lay between the germline ends. This CDR3 contains 11 residues. The input for sequencing was peripheral blood, taken on day 0 of AZD1222 vaccination. The chain joins TRBV2 to TRBJ1-4; D not certain. This clonotype was obtained from an adult in good health. CDR3 DNA: TGTGCCAGCAGTGAAGTGGGAAAACTGTTTTTT. Its protein is CASSEVGKLFF.